The next 17 T cell receptor beta chains were all read from a single sample in a study of cytomegalovirus exposure and HLA in healthy donors. PCR employed 60 Vbeta and 13 Jbeta primers. Only in-frame clones appear in the TCRdb table, and some are missing; sequencing was by immunoSEQ multiplex PCR. The sample has 150,000 to 200,000 clones, about 75% seen once; the top ten hold roughly 4.5%. The sample taken for sequencing was PBMCs. The receptors here all came from a man in his late teens or twenties in good health and CMV-seropositive.

The chain links TRBV19 to TRBJ1-2; the D is unclear. With 7 bases removed from V and 7 bases from J, the gap between germline ends came to 19 bases. Germline V gene data show CDR1 as LNHDA and CDR2 as SQIVND (reference sequence). The CDR3 length is 14 residues. The CDR3 DNA is TGTGCCAGTACACTGACGCAGGCAGGAGGTGGCTACACCTTC. Its protein is CASTLTQAGGGYTF. The full variable domain, its missing parts supplied by reference TRBV19 and TRBJ1-2, is DGGITQSPKYLFRKEGQNVTLSCEQNLNHDAMYWYRQDPGQGLRLIYYSQIVNDFQKGDIAEGYSVSREKKESFPLTVTSAQKNPTAFYLCASTLTQAGGGYTFGSGTRLTVV.

Points on this clone: A read error may account for a junction end that differs from germline. The rearrangement uses TRBV7-8 and TRBJ2-2; D is possibly TRBD2 (5 bases). From germline, CDR1 is SGHVS and CDR2 FQNEAQ. The CDR3 sequence is 16 residues long. The DNA of the CDR3 is TGTGCCAGCAGCTTGTTAGGTGGAGTGAACACCGGGGAGTTGTTTTTT. Amino acids: CASSLLGGVNTGELFF.

This clone was detected only once. The chain links TRBV29-1 to TRBJ2-6; D call uncertain. Trimming pared 0 bases from V and 4 bases from J, leaving 10 bases between. Germline CDR1 is SQVTM and CDR2 is ANQGSEA. The length of the CDR3 is 15 residues. This CDR3 is CSVEDGVSGANVLTF. The CDR3 region has the DNA TGCAGCGTTGAAGATGGAGTTTCCGGGGCCAACGTCCTGACTTTC.

This clone was seen only once. The chain has TRBV28 and TRBJ1-5, with 10 bases aligning to TRBD1. J gave up 6 bases and V 5 bases, and 4 bases lay outside the gene matches. Germline values: CDR1 MDHEN, CDR2 SYDVKM. The CDR3 is 14 amino acids. The CDR3: CASSPGTGVQPQHF. As DNA, the CDR3 is TGTGCCAGCAGTCCCGGGACAGGGGTTCAGCCCCAGCATTTT.

The V gene is TRBV6-6, the J gene TRBJ1-3; maybe TRBD1 (6 bases). V lost 6 bases, J lost 2 bases, and 11 bases lay in between. Germline-derived CDR1 and CDR2 are MNHNY and SVGAGI (reference sequence). The CDR3 sequence is 14 residues long. The chain's CDR3 is CASRRGQAGNTIYF. The CDR3 nucleotides are TGTGCCAGCAGGAGGGGACAAGCTGGAAACACCATATATTTT.

The gene calls are TRBV7-8 and TRBJ2-1, with 8 bases identical to TRBD2. The CDR3 contains 17 residues. The germline V gene has CDR1 SGHVS and CDR2 FQNEAQ. V shed 1 base and J 0 bases; nucleotides not matched to a gene: 5. CDR3: CASSLVPGGFSYNEQFF. The CDR3 region has the DNA TGTGCCAGCAGCTTAGTCCCGGGAGGGTTCTCCTACAATGAGCAGTTCTTC. Full variable domain (remainder filled in from reference TRBV7-8 and TRBJ2-1): GAGVSQSPRYKVAKRGQDVALRCDPISGHVSLFWYQQALGQGPEFLTYFQNEAQLDKSGLPSDRFFAERPEGSVSTLKIQRTQQEDSAVYLCASSLVPGGFSYNEQFFGPGTRLTVL.

The chain is built from TRBV5-1 and TRBJ1-2; weak D call: TRBD1 (5 bases). Per germline, CDR1 SGHRS and CDR2 YFSETQ. The CDR3 extends over 12 amino acids. V lost 0 bases and J lost 7, with 7 bases in between. CDR3 loop: CASSLERGGYTF. In nucleotides, the CDR3 is TGCGCCAGCAGCTTGGAAAGGGGTGGCTACACCTTC.

Notes on this clone: Other DNA sequences in this specimen translate into the identical CDR3. V and J are TRBV7-9 and TRBJ2-3; D possibly corresponds to TRBD2 (5 bases). Germline assignment: CDR1 SEHNR and CDR2 FQNEAQ (reference sequence). V dropped 5 bases and J dropped 0 bases, with 9 bases sitting between them. CDR3 length: 14 amino acids. CDR3 sequence (DNA): TGTGCCAGCAGCCCTACGGGGAGCACAGATACGCAGTATTTT. Translating gives CASSPTGSTDTQYF. The full variable domain, its missing parts supplied by reference TRBV7-9 and TRBJ2-3, is DTGVSQNPRHKITKRGQNVTFRCDPISEHNRLYWYRQTLGQGPEFLTYFQNEAQLEKSRLLSDRFSAERPKGSFSTLEIQRTEQGDSAMYLCASSPTGSTDTQYFGPGTRLTVL.

This clone was counted once. The rearrangement uses TRBV7-6 and TRBJ1-2, with a weak D call TRBD1 (5 bases). Germline assignment: CDR1 SGHVS and CDR2 FNYEAQ. This CDR3 has 15 amino acids. V lost 1 base to trimming and J lost 6 bases, with 15 bases between them. CDR3 nucleotides: TGTGCCAGCAGCTTAGGACAGCCACCTCGAAATGGCTACACCTTC. It specifies CASSLGQPPRNGYTF. Together with reference TRBV7-6 and TRBJ1-2, the CDR3 gives the full variable domain: GAGVSQSPRYKVTKRGQDVALRCDPISGHVSLYWYRQALGQGPEFLTYFNYEAQQDKSGLPNDRFSAERPEGSISTLTIQRTEQRDSAMYRCASSLGQPPRNGYTFGSGTRLTVV.

The gene calls are TRBV7-6 and TRBJ2-7; weak D call: TRBD2 (5 bases). The CDR3 has 13 amino acids. Per the germline V gene, CDR1 is SGHVS and CDR2 is FNYEAQ. Trimming removed 3 bases at V and 7 bases at J, with 13 bases between. CDR3 protein: CASSFEPSGEQYV. The CDR3, as DNA: TGTGCCAGCAGCTTTGAACCCTCGGGGGAGCAGTACGTC.

The chain combines TRBV7-2 with TRBJ1-6; the D gene is possibly TRBD1 (5 bases). Germline lookup yields CDR1 SGHTA and CDR2 FQGNSA. The CDR3 covers 14 residues. V was pared by 5 bases and J by 7 bases, with 12 bases between. CDR3 sequence reads: CASSLDSRNSPLHF. DNA of the CDR3: TGTGCCAGCAGCCTAGACAGCCGAAATTCACCCCTCCACTTT.

The chain is built from TRBV7-6 and TRBJ1-1, with D possibly being TRBD1 (6 bases). CDR3 length: 18 residues. Germline-derived CDR1 and CDR2 are SGHVS and FNYEAQ. V lost 1 base and J 1 base, leaving 19 bases between the germline ends. In DNA form, the CDR3 reads TGTGCCAGCAGCTTAGTGGGGGGGGGCATTCCTGCGAACACTGAAGCTTTCTTT. Amino acid sequence: CASSLVGGGIPANTEAFF. The whole variable domain, filled in from reference TRBV7-6 and TRBJ1-1, reads GAGVSQSPRYKVTKRGQDVALRCDPISGHVSLYWYRQALGQGPEFLTYFNYEAQQDKSGLPNDRFSAERPEGSISTLTIQRTEQRDSAMYRCASSLVGGGIPANTEAFFGQGTRLTVV.

V and J are TRBV11-3 and TRBJ1-1, with TRBD1 matching 10 bases. With V trimmed by 5 bases and J by 6 bases, 12 bases remained unmatched. Germline CDR1 reads SGHNT; CDR2 reads YENEEA. This CDR3 has 16 residues. The CDR3 coding sequence is TGTGCCAGCAGCCGCCGCCCGGGACAGGGGCGGGCTGAAGCTTTCTTT. Translated, it gives CASSRRPGQGRAEAFF. Supplemented by reference TRBV11-3 and TRBJ1-1, the full variable domain reads EAGVVQSPRYKIIEKKQPVAFWCNPISGHNTLYWYLQNLGQGPELLIRYENEEAVDDSQLPKDRFSAERLKGVDSTLKIQPAELGDSAVYLCASSRRPGQGRAEAFFGQGTRLTVV.

This clone showed up just a few times. The V and J genes are TRBV2 and TRBJ1-2; 8 positions agree with TRBD1. Germline V gene data show CDR1 as SNHLY and CDR2 as FYNNEI. Losses at the gene ends were 7 bases for V and 4 bases for J; bases not matched to a gene: 8. The CDR3 covers 14 residues. The DNA of the CDR3 is TGTGCCAGCATCAAGGACAGGGCCCTCTATGGCTACACCTTC. Its protein product is CASIKDRALYGYTF.

This clone was seen once. The rearrangement uses TRBV19 and TRBJ1-5; 10 nucleotides agree with TRBD1. Germline V gene lookup returns CDR1 LNHDA and CDR2 SQIVND (reference sequence). The V gene end was trimmed by 8 bases and the J gene end by 0 bases; junction bases not matched to a gene: 7. CDR3 length: 16 residues. CDR3 bases: TGTGCCAGTGAGGACAGGGGGGTAGGTAGCAATCAGCCCCAGCATTTT. The encoded protein is CASEDRGVGSNQPQHF.

The V call is TRBV4-1, the J call TRBJ2-7; a possible D gene is TRBD2 (6 bases). The ends were cut back, 0 bases at V and 4 bases at J, with 19 bases in the middle. CDR3 size: 17 residues. Per the germline V gene, CDR1 is MGHRA and CDR2 is YSYEKL. DNA for the CDR3: TGCGCCAGCAGCCAAGACGGGCGGCGGGATGGAAGGTACGAGCAGTACGTC. This translates into CASSQDGRRDGRYEQYV.

The chain uses TRBV28 and TRBJ2-3, with 8 bases aligning to TRBD1. CDR1 MDHEN and CDR2 SYDVKM come from the germline V gene. J gave up 5 bases and V 6 bases, and 7 bases lay outside the gene matches. The CDR3 spans 14 residues. The CDR3 spells CASRPDRGRDTQYF. The CDR3 bases are TGTGCCAGCAGGCCCGACAGGGGACGAGATACGCAGTATTTT. The whole variable domain, filled in from reference TRBV28 and TRBJ2-3, reads DVKVTQSSRYLVKRTGEKVFLECVQDMDHENMFWYRQDPGLGLRLIYFSYDVKMKEKGDIPEGYSVSREKKERFSLILESASTNQTSMYLCASRPDRGRDTQYFGPGTRLTVL.